One and the same sample provided the 2 T cell receptor beta chains below, sequenced in a study of human T cells and chemical hapten exposure (dated by TCRdb to the early 2020s). The sample's time point, from its label and the paper: patch test 1, 2 weeks after DPC sensitization. Sample treatment or condition, as interpreted from the label and publication: therapeutic diphenylcyclopropenone sensitization with weekly scalp DPC. The method was RACE. Data came from a NextSeq 500. In-frame beta chains were kept once TCRdb had trimmed the public reads at Q25 with fastp and called clones with MiXCR. CDR3 protein duplicates are merged, each entry listing the most common genes and DNA. This sample gives under 150,000 distinct CDR3 sequences in total; around 10% of them show up just once. The top ten constitute around 1.5% of the sample. This specimen consisted of whole blood, obtained in connection with sensitization to the hapten diphenylcyclopropenone (DPC). These TCRs come from a woman aged 45-65 years with alopecia areata. Some clones in this sample may be carry-over from other donors' samples.

The genes are TRBV6-5 and TRBJ2-3; D gene unclear. Trimming took off 2 bases at V and 3 bases at J, with 9 bases between the two ends. Germline V gene data show CDR1 as MNHEY and CDR2 as SVGAGI. The CDR3 has 14 amino acids. CDR3 DNA: TGTGCCAGCAGTTACCAATTAGAAACAGATACGCAGTATTTT. Residues: CASSYQLETDTQYF.

Many counts were recorded for this clonotype. The genes are TRBV11-2 and TRBJ2-7; TRBD2 matches at 8 bases. This CDR3 is 14 amino acids long. The V gene's germline CDR1 is SGHAT and CDR2 FQNNGV. V dropped 4 bases and J dropped 4; count of bases not matched to a gene: 6. The CDR3 bases are TGTGCCAGCAGCTACGGGGGGGGACTGTACGAGCAGTACTTC. Translation gives CASSYGGGLYEQYF.